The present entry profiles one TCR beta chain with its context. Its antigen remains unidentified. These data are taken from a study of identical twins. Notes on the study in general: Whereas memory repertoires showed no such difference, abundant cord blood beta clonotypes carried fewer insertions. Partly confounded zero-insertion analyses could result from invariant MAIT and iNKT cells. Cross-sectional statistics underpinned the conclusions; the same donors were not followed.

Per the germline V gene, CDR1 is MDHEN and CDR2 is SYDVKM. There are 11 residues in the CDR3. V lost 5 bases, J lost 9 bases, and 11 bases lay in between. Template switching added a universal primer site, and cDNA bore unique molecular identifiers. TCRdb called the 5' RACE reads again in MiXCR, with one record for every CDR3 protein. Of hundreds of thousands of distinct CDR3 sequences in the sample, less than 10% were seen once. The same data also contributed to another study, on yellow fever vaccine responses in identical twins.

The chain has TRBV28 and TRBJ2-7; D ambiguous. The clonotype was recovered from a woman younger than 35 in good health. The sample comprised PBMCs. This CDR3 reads CASSATWGQYF. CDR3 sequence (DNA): TGTGCCAGCAGTGCGACCTGGGGGCAGTACTTC.